This is a list of T cell receptor beta chains from one sample in a study of T cells expressing NK-cell markers. TCRdb reprocessed the 5' RACE reads and reports one entry per CDR3 protein, with no DNA. This sample lists about 540,000 distinct CDR3 sequences; its ten largest clones have approximately 3.6%. Sample: blood T cells: a sorted CD56 or NKG2C T cell subset, CD4+ or CD8+ T cells, or bulk PBMC T cells (not recorded which). The receptors derive from a man aged 18 to 30 in good health. Both conserved end residues are part of each CDR3.

cdr3_aa	v_call	j_call
CASSLDRVPNEQFF	TRBV19	TRBJ2-1
CASRISGRGETQYF	TRBV5-6	TRBJ2-5
CASGYRLEFMNTEAFF	TRBV7-8	TRBJ1-1
CASSSRGEPYEQYF	TRBV7-9	TRBJ2-7
CASSSGGAGSPLHF	TRBV11-2	TRBJ1-6
CASSPGTSARGSYNEQFF	TRBV7-3	TRBJ2-1
CASSSPRDFSYNEQFF	TRBV7-8	TRBJ2-1
CASSLIAGDTETQYF	TRBV11-2	TRBJ2-5
CASSPEGLGTQYF	TRBV5-1	TRBJ2-5
CASSPWDRDPETQYF	TRBV5-6	TRBJ2-5
CSQGAKETYNEQFF	TRBV20-1	TRBJ2-1
CAISEGQGYNEQFF	TRBV10-3	TRBJ2-1
CASTAGGQETQYF	TRBV5-5	TRBJ2-5
CASTPRVAGEGDTQYF	TRBV28	TRBJ2-3
CASSYWGPDWGARTEAFF	TRBV6-5	TRBJ1-1
CASSLVLGALAKNIQYF	TRBV12-3/TRBV12-4	TRBJ2-4
CASSPVLLAGTDTQYF	TRBV6-1	TRBJ2-3
CASSLEGGQKTQYF	TRBV7-2	TRBJ2-5
CSAKTSGFSTDTQYF	TRBV29-1	TRBJ2-3
CASSYASPTDTQYF	TRBV7-2	TRBJ2-3
CASEGDTEAFF	TRBV28	TRBJ1-1
CASSLLGRDNNEQFF	TRBV5-1	TRBJ2-1
CASSERPSGRGETQYF	TRBV6-1	TRBJ2-5
CASSSGTGVPEQYF	TRBV5-1	TRBJ2-7
CASRAGTSEITGELFF	TRBV25-1	TRBJ2-2
CASSLSGTSGRSPYNEQFF	TRBV27	TRBJ2-1
CASSFDRVGTEAFF	TRBV6-5	TRBJ1-1
CASSQDLAGVNYGYTF	TRBV4-3	TRBJ1-2
CASSLTSGYSYEQYF	TRBV5-5	TRBJ2-7
CSSHGGSGELFF	TRBV29-1	TRBJ2-2
CAISRDIETQYF	TRBV10-3	TRBJ2-5
CASSLTSRRELFF	TRBV5-1	TRBJ2-2
CASSPLGQGGRPNEKLFF	TRBV4-3	TRBJ1-4
CASSLFPDPGQGVHEQFF	TRBV7-3	TRBJ2-1
CASSLDRGPAYEQYF	TRBV5-1	TRBJ2-7
CASSVWNSGNFVRFF	TRBV6-4	TRBJ2-1